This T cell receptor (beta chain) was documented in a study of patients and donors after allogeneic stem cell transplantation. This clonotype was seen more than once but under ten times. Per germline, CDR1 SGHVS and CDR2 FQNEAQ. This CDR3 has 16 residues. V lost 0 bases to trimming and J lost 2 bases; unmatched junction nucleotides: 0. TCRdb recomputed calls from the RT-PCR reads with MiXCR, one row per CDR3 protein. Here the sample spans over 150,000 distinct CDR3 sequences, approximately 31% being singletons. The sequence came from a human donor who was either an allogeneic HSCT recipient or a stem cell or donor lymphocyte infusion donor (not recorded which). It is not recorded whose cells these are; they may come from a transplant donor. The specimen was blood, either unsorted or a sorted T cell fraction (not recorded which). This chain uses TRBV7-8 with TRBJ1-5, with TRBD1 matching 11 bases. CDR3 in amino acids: CASSLAGQGGNQPQHF. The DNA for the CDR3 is TGTGCCAGCAGCTTAGCGGGACAGGGGGGCAATCAGCCCCAGCATTTT.